Following are 7 T cell receptor beta chains from one sample sequenced in a study of blood T cell repertoires in COVID-19. Produced via immunoSEQ multiplex PCR; TCRdb's table is partial and in-frame only. The sample has around 210,000 clones, approximately 82% seen once. Sequencing was carried out using peripheral blood. The receptors originated from a human donor in a cohort sampled during active COVID-19.

The rearrangement joins TRBV5-1 to TRBJ2-7; tentatively, D is TRBD1 (6 bases). The V and J ends lost 1 base and 2 bases respectively, with 10 bases between them. Germline V lookup: CDR1 SGHRS, CDR2 YFSETQ. This CDR3 has 14 amino acids. Here the CDR3 reads CASSLTGLAYEQYF. CDR3 DNA: TGCGCCAGCAGCTTGACAGGGTTGGCCTACGAGCAGTACTTC.

The chain employs TRBV7-2 and TRBJ1-4; D unclear. Looked up from germline, CDR1 is SGHTA and CDR2 is FQGNSA. Between the trimmed V and J ends, which lost 4 bases and 6 bases, there was a span of 15 bases. The CDR3 loop spans 15 amino acids. The DNA of the CDR3 is TGTGCCAGCAGCTACAGAAGATCGCCTGATGAAAAACTGTTTTTT. This translates into CASSYRRSPDEKLFF.

The chain links TRBV5-6 to TRBJ2-2, with 7 bases identical to TRBD1. Germline CDR1 is SGHDT and CDR2 is YYEEEE. The CDR3 is 16 residues long. V lost 4 bases and J lost 2; bases outside the gene matches: 8. CDR3 DNA sequence: TGTGCCAGCAGCATACCGGGACAGCAAAACACCGGGGAGCTGTTTTTT. Encoded protein: CASSIPGQQNTGELFF.

The rearrangement joins TRBV15 to TRBJ2-1; tentative D call: TRBD2 (7 bases). This CDR3 spans 16 amino acids. The V and J ends lost 8 bases and 4 bases respectively, with 21 bases between them. Germline CDR1 LNHNV, CDR2 YYDKDF (reference sequence). In DNA, the CDR3 is TGTGCCACCCATGATCCGGGGGGCGCGGGATACAATGAGCAGTTCTTC. Translation gives CATHDPGGAGYNEQFF.

In DNA form, the CDR3 reads TGCGCCAGCAGTGACGGGGCGGGAGCGAATGAGCAGTTCTTC. It codes for CASSDGAGANEQFF. The chain links TRBV10-1 to TRBJ2-1; 7 bases match TRBD2. The trim removed 3 bases at V and 7 bases at J, leaving 6 bases unmatched. Germline CDR1 and CDR2: WNHNN and SYGVQD (reference sequence). This CDR3 comprises 14 residues.

The chain combines TRBV29-1 with TRBJ1-1; D call uncertain. Looked up from germline, CDR1 is SQVTM and CDR2 is ANQGSEA. V gave up 7 bases and J gave up 1 base, with 10 bases separating them. The CDR3 sequence is 12 residues long. For the CDR3, the DNA is TGCAGCGGCGTGACGGGGAACACTGAAGCTTTCTTT. It is translated as CSGVTGNTEAFF.

The chain carries TRBV19 and TRBJ2-1; 12 bases are shared with TRBD2. The germline gives CDR1 LNHDA, CDR2 SQIVND (reference sequence). Trimming at V came to 8 bases and at J to 2 bases, leaving 19 bases not matched to a gene. This CDR3 has 20 amino acids. CDR3 in amino acids: CASRSRYSSGRAGAYNEQFF. The CDR3 DNA follows: TGTGCCAGTCGATCCCGCTATTCTAGCGGGAGGGCCGGGGCCTACAATGAGCAGTTCTTC.